This T cell receptor (beta chain) was captured in a study of human T cells and chemical hapten exposure. In the study overall: Largely, small differences in pooled library volume made per-sample TCR yields vary.

It was from unfractionated whole blood that total RNA was extracted. As the library was built, unique molecular identifiers were attached to individual cDNA molecules. Original handling: Samples contained a median of about 96,000 TCRs, with a range of about 23,224 to 690,600. TCRdb ran MiXCR on the 5' RACE reads and lists one entry per CDR3 protein. TCRdb's processing, not the authors' own work, is the source of the V and J calls. The repertoire holds about 81,000 distinct CDR3 sequences, with 6% to 8.5% as singletons. Germline lookup yields CDR1 SGHVS and CDR2 FQNEAQ. Losses at the gene ends were 4 bases for V and 5 bases for J; bases not matched to a gene: 6. CDR3 length equals 14 residues.

The sequence was obtained from a male donor in good health. This sequence joins TRBV7-8 and TRBJ2-3, with 7 bases that match TRBD2. The CDR3 bases are TGTGCCAGCAGCTCGGGGACTACAGGAGATACGCAGTATTTT. Residues: CASSSGTTGDTQYF.